The TCR beta chain described here comes from a study of T cells in Graves' hyperthyroidism and ophthalmopathy. Study observations and caveats: Model output signaled ophthalmopathy a median roughly 6 months ahead of onset.

The study defined stable Graves' hyperthyroidism as no ophthalmopathy progression within 18 months. Cells are PBMCs isolated from around 10 ml of fresh blood. V dropped 1 base and J dropped 6 bases, with 16 bases sitting between them. Germline loops: CDR1 SGHAT, CDR2 FQNNGV. The CDR3 is made up of 16 amino acids. This clonotype was detected once. Antigen unknown. RNA transcripts were the template for amplifying TCR beta CDR3 regions. First-round RT-PCR with HTBI primers amplified the TCR CDR3 region. TCRdb passed the multiplex PCR reads through MiXCR, listing each CDR3 protein once. The sample records about 400,000 distinct CDR3 sequences, 14% to 15% being singletons.

The receptor was isolated from a woman aged 30 to 39 with Graves' hyperthyroidism. The chain recombines TRBV11-2 with TRBJ2-1, with D possibly matching TRBD2 (5 bases). Sequenced: blood. The chain's CDR3 is CASSLGSKGLINEQFF. CDR3 in DNA: TGTGCCAGCAGCTTAGGGTCGAAAGGACTTATCAATGAGCAGTTCTTC.